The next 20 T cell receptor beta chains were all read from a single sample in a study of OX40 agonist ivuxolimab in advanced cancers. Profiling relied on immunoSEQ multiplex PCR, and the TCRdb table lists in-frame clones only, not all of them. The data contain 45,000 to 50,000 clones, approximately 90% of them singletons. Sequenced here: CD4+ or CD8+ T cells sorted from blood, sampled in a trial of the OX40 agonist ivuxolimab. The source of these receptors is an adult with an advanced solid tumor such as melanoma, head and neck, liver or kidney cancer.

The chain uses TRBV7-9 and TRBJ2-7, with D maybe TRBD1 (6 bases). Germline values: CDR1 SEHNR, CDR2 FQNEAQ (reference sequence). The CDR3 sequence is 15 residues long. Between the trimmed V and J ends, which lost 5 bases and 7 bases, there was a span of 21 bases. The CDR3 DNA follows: TGTGCCAGCAGCGGATTGACAGGCCCGATTGCGGAGCAGTACTTC. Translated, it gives CASSGLTGPIAEQYF.

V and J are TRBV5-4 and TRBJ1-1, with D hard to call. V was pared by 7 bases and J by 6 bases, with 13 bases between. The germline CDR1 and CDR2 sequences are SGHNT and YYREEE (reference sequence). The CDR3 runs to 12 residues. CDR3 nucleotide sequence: TGTGCCAGCTCAGGTGTAAACGCTGAAGCTTTCTTT. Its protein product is CASSGVNAEAFF.

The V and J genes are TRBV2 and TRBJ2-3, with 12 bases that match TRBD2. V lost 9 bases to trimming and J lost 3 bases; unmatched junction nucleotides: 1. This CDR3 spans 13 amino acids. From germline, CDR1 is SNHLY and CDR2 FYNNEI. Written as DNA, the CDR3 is TGTGCCAGACTAGCGGGAGGAACAGATACGCAGTATTTT. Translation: CARLAGGTDTQYF.

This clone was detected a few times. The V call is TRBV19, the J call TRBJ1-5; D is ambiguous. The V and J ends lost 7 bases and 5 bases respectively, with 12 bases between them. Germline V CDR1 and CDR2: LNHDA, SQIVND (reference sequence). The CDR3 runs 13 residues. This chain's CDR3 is CASTVGGDQPQHF. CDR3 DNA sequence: TGTGCCAGTACCGTCGGAGGCGATCAGCCCCAGCATTTT.

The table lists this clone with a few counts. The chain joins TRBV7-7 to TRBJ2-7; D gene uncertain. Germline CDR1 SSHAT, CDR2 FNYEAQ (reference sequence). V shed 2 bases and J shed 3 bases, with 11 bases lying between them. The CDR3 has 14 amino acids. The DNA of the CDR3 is TGTGCCAGCAGCTTAAGTCCAGATAGCTACGAGCAGTACTTC. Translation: CASSLSPDSYEQYF.

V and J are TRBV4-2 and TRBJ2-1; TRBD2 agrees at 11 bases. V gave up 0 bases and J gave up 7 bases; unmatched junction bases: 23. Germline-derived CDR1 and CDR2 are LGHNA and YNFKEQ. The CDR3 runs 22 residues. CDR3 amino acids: CASSQEQYGTSGRTPGGNEQFF. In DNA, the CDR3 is TGTGCCAGCAGCCAAGAGCAGTATGGGACTAGCGGACGGACCCCAGGAGGTAATGAGCAGTTCTTC.

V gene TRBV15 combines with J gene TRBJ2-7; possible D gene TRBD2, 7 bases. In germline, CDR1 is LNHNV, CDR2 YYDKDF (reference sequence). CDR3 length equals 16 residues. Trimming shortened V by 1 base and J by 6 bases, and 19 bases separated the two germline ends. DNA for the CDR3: TGTGCCACCAGCAGAGGGTCTGGGGAGGGGGAAGGCGAGCAGTACTTC. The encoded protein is CATSRGSGEGEGEQYF.

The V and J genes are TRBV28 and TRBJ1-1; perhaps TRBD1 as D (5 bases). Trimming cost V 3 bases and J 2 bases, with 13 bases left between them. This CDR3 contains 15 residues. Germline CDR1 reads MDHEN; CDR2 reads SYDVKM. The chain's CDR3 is CASSFGDGTNTEAFF. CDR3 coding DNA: TGTGCCAGCAGTTTCGGGGACGGCACCAACACTGAAGCTTTCTTT.

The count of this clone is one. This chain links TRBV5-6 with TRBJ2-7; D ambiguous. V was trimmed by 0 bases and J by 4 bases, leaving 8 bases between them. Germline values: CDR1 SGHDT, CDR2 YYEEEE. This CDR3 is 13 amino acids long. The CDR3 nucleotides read TGTGCCAGCAGCTTGGCCGGCAGGTACGAGCAGTACTTC. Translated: CASSLAGRYEQYF. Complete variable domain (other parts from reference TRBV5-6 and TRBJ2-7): DAGVTQSPTHLIKTRGQQVTLRCSPKSGHDTVSWYQQALGQGPQFIFQYYEEEERQRGNFPDRFSGHQFPNYSSELNVNALLLGDSALYLCASSLAGRYEQYFGPGTRLTVT.

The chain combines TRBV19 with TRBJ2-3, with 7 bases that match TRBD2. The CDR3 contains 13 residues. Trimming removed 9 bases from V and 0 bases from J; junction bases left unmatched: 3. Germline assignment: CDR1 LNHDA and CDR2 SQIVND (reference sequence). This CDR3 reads CASSGGSTDTQYF. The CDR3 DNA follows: TGTGCCAGCTCCGGGGGGAGCACAGATACGCAGTATTTT.

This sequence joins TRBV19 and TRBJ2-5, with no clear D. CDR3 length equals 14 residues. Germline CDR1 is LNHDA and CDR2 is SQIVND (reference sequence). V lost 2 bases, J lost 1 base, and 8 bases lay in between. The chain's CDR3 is CASSIWTGQETQYF. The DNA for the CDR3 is TGTGCCAGTAGTATATGGACGGGCCAAGAGACCCAGTACTTC. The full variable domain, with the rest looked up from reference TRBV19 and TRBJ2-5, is DGGITQSPKYLFRKEGQNVTLSCEQNLNHDAMYWYRQDPGQGLRLIYYSQIVNDFQKGDIAEGYSVSREKKESFPLTVTSAQKNPTAFYLCASSIWTGQETQYFGPGTRLLVL.

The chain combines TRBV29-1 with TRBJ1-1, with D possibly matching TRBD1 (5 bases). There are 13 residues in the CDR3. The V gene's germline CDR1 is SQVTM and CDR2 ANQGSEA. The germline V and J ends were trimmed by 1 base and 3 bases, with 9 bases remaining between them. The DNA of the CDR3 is TGCAGCGTTGAAGGACAGACTTACACTGAAGCTTTCTTT. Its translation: CSVEGQTYTEAFF.

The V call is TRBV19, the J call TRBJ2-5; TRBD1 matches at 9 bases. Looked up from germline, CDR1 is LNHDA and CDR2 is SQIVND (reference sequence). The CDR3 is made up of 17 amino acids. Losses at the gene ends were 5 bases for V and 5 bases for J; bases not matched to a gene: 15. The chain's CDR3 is CASSAETGTGLLETQYF. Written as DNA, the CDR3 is TGTGCCAGTAGTGCCGAAACCGGGACAGGGCTCCTCGAGACCCAGTACTTC.

As DNA, the CDR3 is TGTGCCAGCAGTTACGGAACGGGACAGGGCTACGAGCAGTACTTC. Translating gives CASSYGTGQGYEQYF. The rearrangement uses TRBV6-5 and TRBJ2-7; the match to TRBD1 covers 9 bases. Germline lookup yields CDR1 MNHEY and CDR2 SVGAGI. The CDR3 extends over 15 amino acids. The V and J ends lost 2 bases and 3 bases, in that order; junction bases with no gene match: 5.

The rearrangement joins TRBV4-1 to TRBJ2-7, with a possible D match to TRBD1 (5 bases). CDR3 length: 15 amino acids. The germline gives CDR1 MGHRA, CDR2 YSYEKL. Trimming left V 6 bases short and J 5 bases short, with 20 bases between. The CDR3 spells CASSQKGQGGHEQYF. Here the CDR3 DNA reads TGCGCCAGCAGTCAAAAGGGGCAGGGTGGTCACGAGCAGTACTTC.

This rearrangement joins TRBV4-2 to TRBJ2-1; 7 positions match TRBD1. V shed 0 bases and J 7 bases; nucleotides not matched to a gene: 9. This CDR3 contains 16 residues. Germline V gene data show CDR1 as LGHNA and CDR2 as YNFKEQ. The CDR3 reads CASSQEQGTAVNEQFF. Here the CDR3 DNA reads TGTGCCAGCAGCCAAGAACAAGGGACAGCGGTTAATGAGCAGTTCTTC.

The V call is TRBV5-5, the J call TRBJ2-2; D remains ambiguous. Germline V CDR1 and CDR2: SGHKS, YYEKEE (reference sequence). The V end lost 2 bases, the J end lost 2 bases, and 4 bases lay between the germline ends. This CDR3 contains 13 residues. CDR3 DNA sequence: TGTGCCAGCAGCTTCGGAAACACCGGGGAGCTGTTTTTT. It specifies CASSFGNTGELFF.

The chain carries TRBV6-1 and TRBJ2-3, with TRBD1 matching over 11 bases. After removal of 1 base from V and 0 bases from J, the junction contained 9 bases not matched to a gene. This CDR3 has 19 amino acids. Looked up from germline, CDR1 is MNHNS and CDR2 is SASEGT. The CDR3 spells CASSEGGGQGVPSTDTQYF. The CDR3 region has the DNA TGTGCCAGCAGTGAAGGAGGGGGACAGGGGGTTCCTAGCACAGATACGCAGTATTTT.

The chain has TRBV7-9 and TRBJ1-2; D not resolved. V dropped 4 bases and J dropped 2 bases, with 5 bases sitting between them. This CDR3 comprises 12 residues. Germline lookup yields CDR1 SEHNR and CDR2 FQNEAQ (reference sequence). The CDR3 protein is CASSSENYGYTF. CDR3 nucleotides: TGTGCCAGCAGCTCGGAAAACTATGGCTACACCTTC.

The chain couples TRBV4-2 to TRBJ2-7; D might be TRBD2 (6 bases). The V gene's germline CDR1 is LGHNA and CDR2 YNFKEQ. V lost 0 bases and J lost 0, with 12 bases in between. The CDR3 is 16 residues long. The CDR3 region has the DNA TGTGCCAGCAGCCAAGATGCGCTAGCGAGCTCCTACGAGCAGTACTTC. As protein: CASSQDALASSYEQYF.